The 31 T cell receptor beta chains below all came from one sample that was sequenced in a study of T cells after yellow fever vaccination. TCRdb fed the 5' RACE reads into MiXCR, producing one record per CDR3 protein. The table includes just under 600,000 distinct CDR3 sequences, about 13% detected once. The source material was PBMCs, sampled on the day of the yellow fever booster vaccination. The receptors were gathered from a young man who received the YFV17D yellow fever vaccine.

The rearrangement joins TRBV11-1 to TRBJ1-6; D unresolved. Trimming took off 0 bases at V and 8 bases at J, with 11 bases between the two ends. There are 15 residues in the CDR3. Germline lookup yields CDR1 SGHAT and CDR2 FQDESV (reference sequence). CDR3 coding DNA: TGTGCCAGCAGCTTAGCCAGTGCCTCTTATTCACCCCTCCACTTT. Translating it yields CASSLASASYSPLHF.

The CDR3 region is CSVEDRQGFNEQFF. The CDR3 DNA follows: TGCAGCGTTGAAGATCGGCAGGGATTTAATGAGCAGTTCTTC. The chain joins TRBV29-1 to TRBJ2-1; D is perhaps TRBD1 (5 bases). The CDR3 contains 14 residues. The V and J ends lost 0 bases and 7 bases respectively, with 13 bases between them. CDR1 SQVTM and CDR2 ANQGSEA come from the germline V gene.

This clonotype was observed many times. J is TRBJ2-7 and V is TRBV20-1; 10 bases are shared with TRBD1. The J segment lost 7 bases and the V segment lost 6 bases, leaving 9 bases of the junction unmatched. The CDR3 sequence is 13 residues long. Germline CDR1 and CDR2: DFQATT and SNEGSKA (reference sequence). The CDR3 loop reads CSATGTGVWEQYF. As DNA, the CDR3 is TGCAGTGCGACCGGGACAGGGGTTTGGGAGCAGTACTTC.

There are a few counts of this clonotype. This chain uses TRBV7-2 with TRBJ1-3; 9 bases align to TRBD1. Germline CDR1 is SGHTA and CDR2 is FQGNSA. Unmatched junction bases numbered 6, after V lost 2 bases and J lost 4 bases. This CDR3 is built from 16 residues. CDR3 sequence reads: CASSLLGTGSGNTIYF. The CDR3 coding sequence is TGTGCCAGCAGCTTACTAGGGACAGGGTCGGGAAACACCATATATTTT. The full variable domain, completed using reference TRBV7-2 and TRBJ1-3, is GAGVSQSPSNKVTEKGKDVELRCDPISGHTALYWYRQSLGQGLEFLIYFQGNSAPDKSGLPSDRFSAERTGGSVSTLTIQRTQQEDSAVYLCASSLLGTGSGNTIYFGEGSWLTVV.

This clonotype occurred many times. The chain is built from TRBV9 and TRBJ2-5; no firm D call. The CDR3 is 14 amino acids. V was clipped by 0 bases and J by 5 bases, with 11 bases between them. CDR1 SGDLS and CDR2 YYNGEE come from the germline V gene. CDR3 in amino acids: CASSVATYGETQYF. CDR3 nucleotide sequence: TGTGCCAGCAGCGTAGCCACCTACGGGGAGACCCAGTACTTC.

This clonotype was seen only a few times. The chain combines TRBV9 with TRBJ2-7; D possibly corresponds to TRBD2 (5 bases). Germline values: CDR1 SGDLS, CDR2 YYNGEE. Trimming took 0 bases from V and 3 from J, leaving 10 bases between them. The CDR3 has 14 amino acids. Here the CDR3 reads CASSVEEADYEQYF. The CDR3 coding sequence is TGTGCCAGCAGCGTAGAAGAAGCGGACTACGAGCAGTACTTC. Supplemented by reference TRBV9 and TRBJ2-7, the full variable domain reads DSGVTQTPKHLITATGQRVTLRCSPRSGDLSVYWYQQSLDQGLQFLIQYYNGEERAKGNILERFSAQQFPDLHSELNLSSLELGDSALYFCASSVEEADYEQYFGPGTRLTVT.

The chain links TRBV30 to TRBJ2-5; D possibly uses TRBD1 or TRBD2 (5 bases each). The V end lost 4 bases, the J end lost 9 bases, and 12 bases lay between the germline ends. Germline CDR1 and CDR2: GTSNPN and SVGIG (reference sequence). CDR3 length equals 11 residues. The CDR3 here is CAWTGTAAQYF. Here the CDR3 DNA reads TGTGCCTGGACCGGGACGGCGGCCCAGTACTTC.

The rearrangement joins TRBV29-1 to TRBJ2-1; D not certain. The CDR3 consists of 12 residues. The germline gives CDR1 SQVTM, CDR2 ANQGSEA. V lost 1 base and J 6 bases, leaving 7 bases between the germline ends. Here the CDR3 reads CSVEVRVNEQFF. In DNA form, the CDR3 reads TGCAGCGTTGAAGTTCGGGTCAATGAGCAGTTCTTC.

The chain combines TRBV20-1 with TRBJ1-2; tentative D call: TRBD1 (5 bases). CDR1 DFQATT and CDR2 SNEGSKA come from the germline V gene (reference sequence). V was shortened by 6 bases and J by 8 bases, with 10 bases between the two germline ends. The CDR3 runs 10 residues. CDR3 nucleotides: TGCAGTGCAAGGACATACGGCTACACCTTC. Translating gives CSARTYGYTF.

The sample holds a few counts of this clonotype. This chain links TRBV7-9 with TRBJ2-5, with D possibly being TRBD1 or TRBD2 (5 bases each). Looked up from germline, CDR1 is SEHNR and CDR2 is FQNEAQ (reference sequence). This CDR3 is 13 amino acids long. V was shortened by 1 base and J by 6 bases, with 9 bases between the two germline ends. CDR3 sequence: CASSLGGAKTQYF. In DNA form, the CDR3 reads TGTGCCAGCAGCTTAGGAGGGGCAAAGACCCAGTACTTC.

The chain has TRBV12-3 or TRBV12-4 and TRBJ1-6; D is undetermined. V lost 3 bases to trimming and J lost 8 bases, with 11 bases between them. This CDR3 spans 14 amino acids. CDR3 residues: CASSFYTSDSPLHF. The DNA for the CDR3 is TGTGCCAGCAGTTTTTACACGTCCGATTCACCCCTCCACTTT.

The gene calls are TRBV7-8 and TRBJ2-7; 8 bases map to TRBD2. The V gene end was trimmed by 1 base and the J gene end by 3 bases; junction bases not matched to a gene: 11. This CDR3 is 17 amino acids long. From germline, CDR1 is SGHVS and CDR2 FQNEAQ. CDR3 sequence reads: CASSLVVLAVTDYEQYF. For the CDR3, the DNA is TGTGCCAGCAGCTTAGTGGTACTAGCGGTAACTGACTACGAGCAGTACTTC.

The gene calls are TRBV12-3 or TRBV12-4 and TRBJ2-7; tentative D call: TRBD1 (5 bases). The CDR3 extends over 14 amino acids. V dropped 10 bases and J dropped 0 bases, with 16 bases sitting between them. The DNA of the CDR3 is TGTGCCACCTGTCAGGGCGAGGTCTCCTACGAGCAGTACTTC. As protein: CATCQGEVSYEQYF.

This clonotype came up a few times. In nucleotides, the CDR3 is TGTGCCAGCAGCTTAGGGCTTGCGCCAGACGAGCAGTACTTC. It codes for CASSLGLAPDEQYF. V gene TRBV7-9 combines with J gene TRBJ2-7; D is unresolved. The V end lost 1 base, the J end lost 5 bases, and 12 bases lay between the germline ends. The germline gives CDR1 SEHNR, CDR2 FQNEAQ (reference sequence). This CDR3 has 14 amino acids.

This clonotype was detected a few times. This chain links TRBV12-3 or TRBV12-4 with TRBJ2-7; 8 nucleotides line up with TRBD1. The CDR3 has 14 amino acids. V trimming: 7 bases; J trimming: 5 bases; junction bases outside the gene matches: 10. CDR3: CASTKDRVSHEQYF. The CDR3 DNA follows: TGTGCCAGCACCAAGGACAGGGTGTCCCACGAGCAGTACTTC.

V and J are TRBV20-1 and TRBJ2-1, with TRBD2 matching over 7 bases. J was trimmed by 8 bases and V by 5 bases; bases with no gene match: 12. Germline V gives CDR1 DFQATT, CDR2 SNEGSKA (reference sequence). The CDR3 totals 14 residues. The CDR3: CSAPLGGSGDEQFF. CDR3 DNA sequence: TGCAGTGCTCCTTTGGGCGGGAGTGGCGATGAGCAGTTCTTC.

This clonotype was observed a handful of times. The CDR3: CASSPSQRNEQFF. The DNA for the CDR3 is TGTGCCAGCAGCCCGTCCCAGAGAAATGAGCAGTTCTTC. The chain combines TRBV5-6 with TRBJ2-1, with D unclear. With 4 bases removed from V and 7 bases from J, the gap between germline ends came to 12 bases. Looked up from germline, CDR1 is SGHDT and CDR2 is YYEEEE. This CDR3 has 13 residues.

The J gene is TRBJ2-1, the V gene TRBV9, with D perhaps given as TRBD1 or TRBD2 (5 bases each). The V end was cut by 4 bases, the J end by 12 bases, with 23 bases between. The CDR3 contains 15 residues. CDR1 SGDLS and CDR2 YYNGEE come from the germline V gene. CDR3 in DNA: TGTGCCAGCAGCCCTCCCCGGGGCGCCCCTACGGGGCAGTTCTTC. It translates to CASSPPRGAPTGQFF.

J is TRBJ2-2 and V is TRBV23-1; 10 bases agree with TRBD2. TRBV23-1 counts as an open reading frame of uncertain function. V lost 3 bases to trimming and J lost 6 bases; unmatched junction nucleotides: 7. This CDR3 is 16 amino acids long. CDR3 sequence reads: CASSHREAGGPGELFF. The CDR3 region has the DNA TGCGCCAGCAGTCATCGAGAAGCGGGAGGGCCCGGGGAGCTGTTTTTT.

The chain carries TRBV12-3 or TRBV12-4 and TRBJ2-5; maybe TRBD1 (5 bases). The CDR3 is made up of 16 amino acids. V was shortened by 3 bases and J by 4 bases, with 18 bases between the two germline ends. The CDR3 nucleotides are TGTGCCAGCAGTTTTTCGGGCAGGGTGAAGGGAGAGACCCAGTACTTC. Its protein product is CASSFSGRVKGETQYF.

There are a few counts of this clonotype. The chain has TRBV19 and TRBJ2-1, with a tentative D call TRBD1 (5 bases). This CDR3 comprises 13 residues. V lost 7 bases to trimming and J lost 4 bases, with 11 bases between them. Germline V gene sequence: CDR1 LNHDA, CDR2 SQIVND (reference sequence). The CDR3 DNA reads TGTGCCAGTACTTTTAAGGGGTACAATGAGCAGTTCTTC. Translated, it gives CASTFKGYNEQFF.

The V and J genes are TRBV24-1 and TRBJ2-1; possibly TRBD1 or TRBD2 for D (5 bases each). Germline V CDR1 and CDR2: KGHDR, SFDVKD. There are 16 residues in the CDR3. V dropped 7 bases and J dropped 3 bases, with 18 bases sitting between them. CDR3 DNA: TGTGCCACCAGGGGTACTGAGGGGTCCGACTACAATGAGCAGTTCTTC. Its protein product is CATRGTEGSDYNEQFF.

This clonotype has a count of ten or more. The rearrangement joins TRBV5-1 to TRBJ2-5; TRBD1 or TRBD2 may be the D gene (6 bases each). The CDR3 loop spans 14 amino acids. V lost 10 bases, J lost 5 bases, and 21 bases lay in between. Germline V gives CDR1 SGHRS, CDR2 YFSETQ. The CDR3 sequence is CASQRGDRAETQYF. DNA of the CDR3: TGCGCCTCCCAAAGGGGGGACCGTGCGGAGACCCAGTACTTC.

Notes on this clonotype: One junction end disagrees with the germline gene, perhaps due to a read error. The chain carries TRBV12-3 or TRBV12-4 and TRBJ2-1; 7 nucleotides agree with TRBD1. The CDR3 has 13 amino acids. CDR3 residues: CASSLATGVELFF. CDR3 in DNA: TGTGCCAGCAGTTTAGCTACAGGGGTAGAGCTGTTCTTC.

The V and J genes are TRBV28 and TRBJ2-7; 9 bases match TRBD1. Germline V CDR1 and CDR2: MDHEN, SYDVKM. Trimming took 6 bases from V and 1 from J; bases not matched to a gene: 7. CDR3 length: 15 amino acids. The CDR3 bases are TGTGCCAGCAGACCCGGACAGGGGAAATCCTACGAGCAGTACTTC. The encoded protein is CASRPGQGKSYEQYF.

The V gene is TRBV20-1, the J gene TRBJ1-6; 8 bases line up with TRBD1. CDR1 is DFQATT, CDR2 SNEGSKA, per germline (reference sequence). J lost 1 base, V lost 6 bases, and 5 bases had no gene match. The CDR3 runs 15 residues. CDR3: CSARTGNSYNSPLHF. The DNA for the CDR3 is TGCAGTGCCCGGACAGGGAATTCCTATAATTCACCCCTCCACTTT.

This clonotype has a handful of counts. The CDR3 DNA follows: TGTGCCTCCGGCCTCGGGGCGGGAGTACTAATACATGAGCAGTTCTTC. It is translated as CASGLGAGVLIHEQFF. The chain joins TRBV6-2 or TRBV6-3 to TRBJ2-1; 7 bases match TRBD2. With V trimmed by 11 bases and J by 8 bases, 21 bases remained unmatched. Germline CDR1 reads MNHEY; CDR2 reads SVGEGT. This CDR3 comprises 16 residues.

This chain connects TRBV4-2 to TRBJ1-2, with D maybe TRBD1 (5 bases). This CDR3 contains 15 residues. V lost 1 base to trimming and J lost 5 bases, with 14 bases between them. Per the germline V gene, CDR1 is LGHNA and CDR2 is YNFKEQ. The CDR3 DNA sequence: TGTGCCAGCAGCCAAGTCCCGGGGACCTTTTATGGCTACACCTTC. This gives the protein CASSQVPGTFYGYTF.

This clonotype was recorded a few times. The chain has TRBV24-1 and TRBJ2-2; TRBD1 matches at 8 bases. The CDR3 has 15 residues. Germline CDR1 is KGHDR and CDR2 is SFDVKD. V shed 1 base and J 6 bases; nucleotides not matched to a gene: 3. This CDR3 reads CATSDLGTGPGELFF. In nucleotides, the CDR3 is TGTGCCACCAGTGATTTAGGGACAGGCCCCGGGGAGCTGTTTTTT.

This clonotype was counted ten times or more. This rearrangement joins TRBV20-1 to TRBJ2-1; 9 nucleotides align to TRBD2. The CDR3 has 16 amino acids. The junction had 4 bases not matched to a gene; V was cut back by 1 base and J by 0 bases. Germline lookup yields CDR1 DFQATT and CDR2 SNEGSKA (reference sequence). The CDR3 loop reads CSARASSGSSYNEQFF. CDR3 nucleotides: TGCAGTGCTAGAGCAAGTAGCGGGAGCTCCTACAATGAGCAGTTCTTC.

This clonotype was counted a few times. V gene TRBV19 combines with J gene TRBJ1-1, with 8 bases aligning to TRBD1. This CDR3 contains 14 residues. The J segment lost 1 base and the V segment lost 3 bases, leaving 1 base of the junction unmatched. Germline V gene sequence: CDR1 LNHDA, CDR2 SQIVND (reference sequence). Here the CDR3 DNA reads TGTGCCAGTAGTATCGGGACAGGGAACACTGAAGCTTTCTTT. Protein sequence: CASSIGTGNTEAFF.